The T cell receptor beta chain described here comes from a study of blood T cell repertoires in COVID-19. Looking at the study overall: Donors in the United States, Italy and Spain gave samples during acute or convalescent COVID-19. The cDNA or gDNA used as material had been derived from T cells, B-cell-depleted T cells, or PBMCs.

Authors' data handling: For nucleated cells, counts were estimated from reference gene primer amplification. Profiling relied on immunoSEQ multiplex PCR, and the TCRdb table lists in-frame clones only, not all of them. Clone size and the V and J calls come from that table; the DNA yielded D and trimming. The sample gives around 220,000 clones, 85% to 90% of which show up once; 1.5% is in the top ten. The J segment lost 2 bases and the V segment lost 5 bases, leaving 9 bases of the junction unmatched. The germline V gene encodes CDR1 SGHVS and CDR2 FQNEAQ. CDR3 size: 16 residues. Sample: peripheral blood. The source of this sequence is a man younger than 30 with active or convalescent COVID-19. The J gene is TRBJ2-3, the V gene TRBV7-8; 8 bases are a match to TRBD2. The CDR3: CASSPGLDIPTDTQYF. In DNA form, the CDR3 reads TGTGCCAGCAGCCCGGGACTAGACATCCCCACAGATACGCAGTATTTT.